This T cell receptor beta chain was sequenced for a study of metastatic and nonmetastatic thyroid tumors. Findings and caveats of the study: The study reportedly found significantly higher TCR beta diversity in malignant thyroid tumors than benign nodules, in blood and tumor.

The CDR3 covers 13 residues. V was clipped by 3 bases and J by 7 bases, with 10 bases between them. The germline V gene encodes CDR1 MNHEY and CDR2 SMNVEV (reference sequence). None of the patients had undergone any treatment ahead of thyroid surgery. This clone was seen repeatedly, ten times or more. Its matching antigen is unknown. In the original workflow: To classify distant metastasis in papillary thyroid cancer, a model was built from CDR3 differences across clinicopathological groups. TCRdb re-called the PCR reads through MiXCR. The V and J calls, along with clone size, are taken from TCRdb and not from the paper's own processing. The table has tens of thousands of clones, around 26% seen once.

Sequencing input: blood. The sequence came from a female donor with papillary thyroid cancer or a benign thyroid nodule (not recorded which). Some clones in this sample may be carry-over from other donors' samples. The chain employs TRBV27 and TRBJ2-1; TRBD2 might be the D (6 bases). This CDR3 reads CASSFRLVNEQFF. The DNA of the CDR3 is TGTGCCAGCAGTTTCCGACTAGTTAATGAGCAGTTCTTC.